These 17 T cell receptor beta chains were sequenced from one sample in a study of cytomegalovirus exposure and HLA in healthy donors. The PCR was carried out with 60 Vbeta primers and 13 Jbeta primers. The assay was immunoSEQ multiplex PCR, and TCRdb's table has in-frame clones only and misses some. Among some 57,000 clones listed, around 92% were seen once. Sequencing used PBMCs. Receptors originate from a young man in good health and CMV-seropositive.

The V call is TRBV19, the J call TRBJ1-5, with 8 bases matching TRBD1. The germline V gene has CDR1 LNHDA and CDR2 SQIVND (reference sequence). Trimming took 5 bases from V and 7 from J; bases not matched to a gene: 10. The CDR3 extends over 15 amino acids. CDR3 region: CASSWIGQGDQPQHF. In DNA, the CDR3 is TGTGCCAGTAGTTGGATCGGACAGGGCGACCAGCCCCAGCATTTT. Full variable domain (rest looked up from reference TRBV19 and TRBJ1-5): DGGITQSPKYLFRKEGQNVTLSCEQNLNHDAMYWYRQDPGQGLRLIYYSQIVNDFQKGDIAEGYSVSREKKESFPLTVTSAQKNPTAFYLCASSWIGQGDQPQHFGDGTRLSIL.

The rearrangement joins TRBV11-3 to TRBJ2-7, with 8 positions matching TRBD1. This CDR3 spans 15 amino acids. V shed 5 bases and J 2 bases; nucleotides not matched to a gene: 8. The germline CDR1 and CDR2 sequences are SGHNT and YENEEA. CDR3 bases: TGTGCCAGCAGCCGAACCGGGACAGGTACCTACGAGCAGTACTTC. Protein: CASSRTGTGTYEQYF. Using reference TRBV11-3 and TRBJ2-7 for the parts outside the CDR3, the full variable domain is EAGVVQSPRYKIIEKKQPVAFWCNPISGHNTLYWYLQNLGQGPELLIRYENEEAVDDSQLPKDRFSAERLKGVDSTLKIQPAELGDSAVYLCASSRTGTGTYEQYFGPGTRLTVT.

This CDR3 is CASSHRTSGDSYEQYF. CDR3 sequence (DNA): TGCGCCAGCAGCCACCGGACTAGCGGGGATTCCTACGAGCAGTACTTC. The chain employs TRBV4-1 and TRBJ2-7; 12 positions agree with TRBD2. CDR1 and CDR2 from the germline V gene are MGHRA and YSYEKL. CDR3 size: 16 residues. Losses at the gene ends were 3 bases for V and 1 base for J; bases not matched to a gene: 4.

The chain joins TRBV2 to TRBJ2-5; a weak D match, TRBD2 (6 bases). Germline CDR1 and CDR2: SNHLY and FYNNEI. The CDR3 is made up of 14 amino acids. Trimming removed 2 bases at V and 4 bases at J, with 11 bases between. This chain's CDR3 is CASSERAGLETQYF. The CDR3 DNA reads TGTGCCAGCAGTGAACGGGCGGGATTAGAGACCCAGTACTTC.

This chain connects TRBV6-1 to TRBJ1-5; the D is unclear. The germline CDR1 and CDR2 sequences are MNHNS and SASEGT. This CDR3 has 16 residues. Trimming took off 3 bases at V and 3 bases at J, with 15 bases between the two ends. DNA of the CDR3: TGTGCCAGCAGTGAGGGTTTGCAGACTCCCAATCAGCCCCAGCATTTT. Translated, it gives CASSEGLQTPNQPQHF.

This clone was detected once. V usage is TRBV5-1 and J usage is TRBJ1-1, with TRBD1 identical over 7 bases. J gave up 0 bases and V 1 base, and 6 bases lay outside the gene matches. The V gene's germline CDR1 is SGHRS and CDR2 YFSETQ. This CDR3 contains 16 residues. CDR3 sequence (DNA): TGCGCCAGCAGCTTGTCAAGGGACAGAATGAACACTGAAGCTTTCTTT. Its protein product is CASSLSRDRMNTEAFF.

The chain links TRBV28 to TRBJ1-2; 7 bases agree with TRBD1. Germline CDR1 MDHEN, CDR2 SYDVKM. The CDR3 has 14 amino acids. Trimming took 4 bases from V and 2 from J; bases not matched to a gene: 4. CDR3 region: CASSWDSGNYGYTF. DNA for the CDR3: TGTGCCAGCAGTTGGGACAGCGGGAACTATGGCTACACCTTC.

This sequence joins TRBV6-1 and TRBJ2-1; maybe TRBD2 (5 bases). V lost 7 bases to trimming and J lost 3 bases, with 10 bases between them. The germline V gene encodes CDR1 MNHNS and CDR2 SASEGT. This CDR3 comprises 13 residues. CDR3 loop: CASTPGSYNEQFF. In DNA, the CDR3 is TGTGCCAGCACTCCGGGGAGCTACAATGAGCAGTTCTTC.

DNA for the CDR3: TGTGCCAGCAACCAACAGGGGAGGAACACTGAAGCTTTCTTT. Translating gives CASNQQGRNTEAFF. This chain joins TRBV6-6 and TRBJ1-1; 7 bases line up with TRBD1. This CDR3 has 14 amino acids. V shed 7 bases, J shed 1 base, and the junction held 6 bases outside the gene matches. Germline CDR1 and CDR2: MNHNY and SVGAGI (reference sequence).

The V call is TRBV30, the J call TRBJ1-4; D is possibly TRBD1 (5 bases). The germline V gene has CDR1 GTSNPN and CDR2 SVGIG (reference sequence). The CDR3 extends over 13 amino acids. V lost 2 bases and J 6 bases, leaving 10 bases between the germline ends. The CDR3 DNA is TGTGCCTGGAGTAGGGGTAAAGATGAAAAACTGTTTTTT. Its protein is CAWSRGKDEKLFF.

This chain links TRBV10-2 with TRBJ2-3; 13 bases are a match to TRBD2. The CDR3 contains 16 residues. V lost 6 bases, J lost 1 base, and 4 bases stayed unmatched. Per germline, CDR1 WSHSY and CDR2 SAAADI. CDR3 nucleotides: TGCGCCAGCAGAGGGACTAGCGGGATGGGCACAGATACGCAGTATTTT. Its translation is CASRGTSGMGTDTQYF.

The chain uses TRBV7-9 and TRBJ2-3; 8 bases are a match to TRBD2. Germline CDR1 and CDR2: SEHNR and FQNEAQ (reference sequence). The CDR3 length is 16 residues. V was pared by 1 base and J by 5 bases, with 8 bases of the junction left unmatched. The CDR3 sequence: CASSLVSGSGVDTQYF. In DNA form, the CDR3 reads TGTGCCAGCAGCTTAGTCAGCGGGAGTGGAGTAGATACGCAGTATTTT.

This chain links TRBV27 with TRBJ2-5, with a tentative D call TRBD2 (6 bases). The germline V gene has CDR1 MNHEY and CDR2 SMNVEV (reference sequence). Trimming cost V 5 bases and J 4 bases, with 11 bases left between them. The CDR3 spans 13 residues. CDR3 loop: CASSPTGGETQYF. The CDR3 coding sequence is TGTGCCAGCAGTCCTACCGGGGGAGAGACCCAGTACTTC.

CDR3 sequence reads: CASSFLAGGPNEQYF. In nucleotides, the CDR3 is TGTGCCAGCAGTTTTCTAGCGGGAGGGCCGAACGAGCAGTACTTC. This rearrangement joins TRBV6-5 to TRBJ2-7, with 12 bases matching TRBD2. V shed 4 bases and J 5 bases; nucleotides not matched to a gene: 6. This CDR3 region has 15 residues. CDR1 MNHEY and CDR2 SVGAGI come from the germline V gene.

The chain employs TRBV6-6 and TRBJ2-2, with D possibly TRBD2 on 6 matching bases. The CDR3 has 16 residues. V was cut by 3 bases and J by 0 bases, with 11 bases left in between. Germline lookup yields CDR1 MNHNY and CDR2 SVGAGI (reference sequence). As DNA, the CDR3 is TGTGCCAGCAGTTATGAGTCTAGCGCGAACACCGGGGAGCTGTTTTTT. This sequence encodes CASSYESSANTGELFF.

V and J are TRBV9 and TRBJ2-7; 8 positions match TRBD2. V lost 0 bases to trimming and J lost 8 bases; unmatched junction nucleotides: 13. The germline CDR1 and CDR2 sequences are SGDLS and YYNGEE. The CDR3 is made up of 16 amino acids. In DNA, the CDR3 is TGTGCCAGCAGCGTAGGCATTAGCGGGGCGGACGGTAAGCAGTACTTC. Its protein product is CASSVGISGADGKQYF.

The CDR3 DNA reads TGTGCCAGCAGCCCTCAGGGTTTCCAAGAGACCCAGTACTTC. It codes for CASSPQGFQETQYF. The V call is TRBV14, the J call TRBJ2-5; tentatively, D is TRBD1 (5 bases). Germline assignment: CDR1 SGHDN and CDR2 FVKESK. The CDR3 extends over 14 amino acids. The V end lost 4 bases, the J end lost 1 base, and 10 bases lay between the germline ends. The variable domain in full, completed from reference TRBV14 and TRBJ2-5, reads EAGVTQFPSHSVIEKGQTVTLRCDPISGHDNLYWYRRVMGKEIKFLLHFVKESKQDESGMPNNRFLAERTGGTYSTLKVQPAELEDSGVYFCASSPQGFQETQYFGPGTRLLVL.